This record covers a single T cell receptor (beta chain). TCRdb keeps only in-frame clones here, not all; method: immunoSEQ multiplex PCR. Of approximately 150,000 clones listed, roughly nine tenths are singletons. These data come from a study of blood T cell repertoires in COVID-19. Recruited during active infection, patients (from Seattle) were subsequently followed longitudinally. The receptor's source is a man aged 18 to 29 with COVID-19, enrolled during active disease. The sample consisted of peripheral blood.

The CDR3 DNA reads TGTGCCAGCAGCTTACCGGGACAGGGGTTCGTCTACGAGCAGTACTTC. Amino acids: CASSLPGQGFVYEQYF. The chain is built from TRBV7-9 and TRBJ2-7; 10 bases agree with TRBD1. The V and J ends lost 2 bases and 3 bases, in that order; junction bases with no gene match: 7. CDR1 SEHNR and CDR2 FQNEAQ come from the germline V gene (reference sequence). This CDR3 comprises 16 residues.